This record concerns one TCR beta chain sequence. The CDR3 has 15 residues. Trimming removed 6 bases from V and 4 bases from J; junction bases left unmatched: 5. Germline-derived CDR1 and CDR2 are MNHEY and SMNVEV (reference sequence). The data are from a study of cytotoxic CD8 clonotypes in ibrutinib-treated CLL. Method: immunoSEQ multiplex PCR; TCRdb's copy keeps in-frame clones and lacks some. There are about 25,000 clones in the sample; around 69% occur only once, and 51% lies in the top ten. The sample in question was PBMCs, obtained at disease progression, from a patient treated with ibrutinib. The rearrangement uses TRBV27 and TRBJ2-6; 8 positions match TRBD1. The clonotype comes from a human donor with chronic lymphocytic leukemia. The CDR3: CASSRTGTGANVLTF. The CDR3 DNA reads as TGTGCCAGCAGCCGGACAGGGACCGGGGCCAACGTCCTGACTTTC.